This TCR beta chain appears in the sequencing data of a study of blood T cell repertoires in COVID-19 (dated by TCRdb to about 2020). For the wider study: Samples covering the acute and convalescent phases of COVID-19 were provided by collaborators in the United States, Italy and Spain. The prospective study material was composed of cDNA or gDNA derived from T cells, B-cell-depleted T cells, or PBMCs. Deeply sampled blood TCRbeta repertoires from subjects exposed to, actively infected with, or recovered from COVID-19 were included in the dataset. The repertoires were made available in a free public database intended to serve as a resource for research on the immune response to SARS-CoV-2. The samples were drawn from two sources: the first 160 participants of the ongoing ImmuneRACE study, and over 1,000 subjects contributed by 6 global collaborators. Nearly every sample came with metadata listing a de-identified subject ID, COVID-19 status, age in years and sex. Where HLA class I and class II types were available, the types were taken from metadata supplied by the sample provider, not from assay-based typing.

Clipping removes 5 bases from V and 4 bases from J, with 5 as the unmatched junction base count. The CDR3 holds 16 amino acids from the cysteine to the phenylalanine. The retained sequence is limited to the CDR3, 48 bases, with the frame set at the first base. The germline V gene supplies CDR1 MDHEN and CDR2 SYDVKM. Points the paper makes about the study in general: The amount of clinical and demographic metadata varied by source and participant and was provided uncurated.

TCRbeta CDR3 regions were amplified from genomic DNA using the immunoSEQ Assay, a bias-controlled multiplex PCR. As for the original processing: The number of nucleated cells in each sample was estimated by amplification of reference gene primers within the assay. Sequence reads were collapsed and filtered to measure the absolute abundance of every unique TCRbeta CDR3 rearrangement. For each sample, productive Simpson clonality was calculated by taking the square root of Simpson's diversity index across productive rearrangements. Here the immuneACCESS table is served through TCRdb, limited to in-frame sequences with V and J called. Missing clones are a known gap in these copies; in checked studies unresolved V genes cover under half, and the rest lacks a known reason. That table furnishes V, J and clone size, whereas the DNA furnished D and trimming. Recorded for this sample are approximately 200,000 clones; around 85% of them occurred a single time. The ten largest clonotypes hold 1% to 1.4% of the sample.

About this clone: This receptor's antigen is unknown. No quality values exist for individual bases; no much larger clone is one base distant.

Collaborating institutions collected whole blood in K2EDTA tubes following their own protocols. For TCRbeta analysis, collaborator samples were shipped as frozen whole blood, as isolated PBMCs, or as DNA extracted from either sample type. Sequencing was done on a sample of peripheral blood. This clonotype was sampled from a man aged 25-40 years with acute or convalescent COVID-19. The chain uses TRBV28 and TRBJ2-1; 13 bases in between match TRBD2. The bases are TGTGCCAGCAGTCGGACTAGCGGGGGTATTTACAATGAGCAGTTCTTC. The resulting protein is CASSRTSGGIYNEQFF. This CDR3, with the reference TRBV28 and TRBJ2-1 proteins standing in past its ends, gives the full variable domain DVKVTQSSRYLVKRTGEKVFLECVQDMDHENMFWYRQDPGLGLRLIYFSYDVKMKEKGDIPEGYSVSREKKERFSLILESASTNQTSMYLCASSRTSGGIYNEQFFGPGTRLTVL.